This T cell receptor beta chain was recovered during a study of CD8+ T cells in alopecia areata. At the level of the study: Patients given treatment had severity scored by the percentage of scalp area affected.

Comment on this clone: Its antigen is undetermined.

Investigators isolated RNA and reverse transcribed it into cDNA to act as the sequencing template. Profiling relied on immunoSEQ multiplex PCR, and the TCRdb table lists in-frame clones only, not all of them. The repertoire consists of a few hundred thousand clones, with over 60% occurring once and the leading ten covering 1% to 1.5%. Described treatment: oral pan-JAK inhibitor, 5-10 mg twice daily. Patients with alopecia areata provided lesional scalp punch biopsies as well as peripheral blood. Trimming removed 5 bases from V and 8 bases from J; junction bases left unmatched: 3. Per germline, CDR1 MNHEY and CDR2 SVGAGI. The length of the CDR3 is 12 residues. General observations from the study: In scalp and blood, many expanded lesional clones persisted during tofacitinib. Tofacitinib significantly brought down scalp clonality and expanded CD8+ clones among top 100.

The V gene is TRBV6-5, the J gene TRBJ2-3; 8 bases line up with TRBD1. The origin of this receptor is a human donor with alopecia areata. This specimen consisted of CD4+ T cells sorted from blood, obtained between weeks 43 and 45, from a patient treated with tofacitinib. CDR3 sequence reads: CASSQDRATQYF. The CDR3, as DNA: TGTGCCAGCAGTCAGGACAGGGCTACGCAGTATTTT.